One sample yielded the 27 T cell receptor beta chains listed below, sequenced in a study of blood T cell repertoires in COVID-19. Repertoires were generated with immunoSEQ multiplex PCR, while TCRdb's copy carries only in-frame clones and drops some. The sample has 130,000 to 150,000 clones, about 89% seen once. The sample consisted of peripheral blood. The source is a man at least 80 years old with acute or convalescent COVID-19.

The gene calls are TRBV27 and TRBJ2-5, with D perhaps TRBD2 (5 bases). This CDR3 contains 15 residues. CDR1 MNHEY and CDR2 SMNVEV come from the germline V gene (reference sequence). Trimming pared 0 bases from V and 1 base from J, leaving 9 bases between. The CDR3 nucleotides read TGTGCCAGCAGTTTATCGATTGGAGGCCAAGAGACCCAGTACTTC. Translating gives CASSLSIGGQETQYF.

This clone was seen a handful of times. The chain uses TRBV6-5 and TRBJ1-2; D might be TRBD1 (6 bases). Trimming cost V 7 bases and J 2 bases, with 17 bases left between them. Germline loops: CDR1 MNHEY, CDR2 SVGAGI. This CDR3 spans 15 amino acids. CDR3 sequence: CASISSGQTNYGYTF. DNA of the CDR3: TGTGCCAGCATCTCTTCGGGACAAACCAACTATGGCTACACCTTC.

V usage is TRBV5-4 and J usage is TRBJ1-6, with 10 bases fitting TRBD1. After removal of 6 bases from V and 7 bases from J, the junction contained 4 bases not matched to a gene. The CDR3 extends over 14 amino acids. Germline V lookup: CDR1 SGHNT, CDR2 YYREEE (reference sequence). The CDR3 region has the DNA TGTGCCAGCACCCAGGGACAGGGGAATTCACCCCTCCACTTT. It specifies CASTQGQGNSPLHF.

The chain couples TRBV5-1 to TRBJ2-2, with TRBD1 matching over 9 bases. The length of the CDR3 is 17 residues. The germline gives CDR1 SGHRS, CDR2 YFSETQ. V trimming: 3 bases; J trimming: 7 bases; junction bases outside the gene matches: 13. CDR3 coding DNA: TGCGCCAGCAGCTCGGGGGCCGGGACAGGGTTCATCGGGGAGCTGTTTTTT. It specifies CASSSGAGTGFIGELFF.

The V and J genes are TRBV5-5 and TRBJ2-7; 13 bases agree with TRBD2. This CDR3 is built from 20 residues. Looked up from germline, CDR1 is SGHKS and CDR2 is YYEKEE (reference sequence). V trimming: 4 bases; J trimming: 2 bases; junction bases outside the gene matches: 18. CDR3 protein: CASSRQFQRAGTSGTYEQYF. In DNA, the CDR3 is TGTGCCAGCAGCCGACAATTCCAGAGGGCCGGGACTAGCGGGACCTACGAGCAGTACTTC.

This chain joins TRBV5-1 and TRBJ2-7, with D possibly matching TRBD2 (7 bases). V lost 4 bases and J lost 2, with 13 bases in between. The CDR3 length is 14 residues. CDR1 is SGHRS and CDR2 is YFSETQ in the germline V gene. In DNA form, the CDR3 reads TGCGCCAGCAGCGGGGGGGACACTACCTACGAGCAGTACTTC. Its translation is CASSGGDTTYEQYF.

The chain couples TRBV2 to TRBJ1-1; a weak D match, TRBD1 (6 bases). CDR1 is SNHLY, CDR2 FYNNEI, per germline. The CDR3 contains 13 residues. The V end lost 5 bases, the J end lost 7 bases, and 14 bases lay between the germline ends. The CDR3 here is CASSKQGVVEAFF. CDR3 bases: TGTGCCAGCAGTAAACAGGGAGTCGTTGAAGCTTTCTTT.

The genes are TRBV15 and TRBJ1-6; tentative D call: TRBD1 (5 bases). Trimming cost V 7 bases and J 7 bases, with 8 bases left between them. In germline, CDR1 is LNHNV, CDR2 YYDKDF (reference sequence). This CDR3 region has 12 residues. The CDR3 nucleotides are TGTGCCACCACCACAGGAAATTCACCCCTCCACTTT. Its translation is CATTTGNSPLHF. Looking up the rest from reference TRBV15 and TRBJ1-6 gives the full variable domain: DAMVIQNPRYQVTQFGKPVTLSCSQTLNHNVMYWYQQKSSQAPKLLFHYYDKDFNNEADTPDNFQSRRPNTSFCFLDIRSPGLGDTAMYLCATTTGNSPLHFGNGTRLTVT.

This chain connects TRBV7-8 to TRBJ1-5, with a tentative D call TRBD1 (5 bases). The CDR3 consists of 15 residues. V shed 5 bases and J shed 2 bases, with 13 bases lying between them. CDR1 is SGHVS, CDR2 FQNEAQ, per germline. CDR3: CASSPRGARNQPQHF. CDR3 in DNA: TGTGCCAGCAGCCCCCGTGGGGCCCGCAATCAGCCCCAGCATTTT.

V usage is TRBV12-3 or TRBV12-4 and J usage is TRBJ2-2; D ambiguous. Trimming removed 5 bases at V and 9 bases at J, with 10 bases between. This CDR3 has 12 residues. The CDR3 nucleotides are TGTGCCAGCAGTACTAACGCCCGGGAGCTGTTTTTT. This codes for CASSTNARELFF.

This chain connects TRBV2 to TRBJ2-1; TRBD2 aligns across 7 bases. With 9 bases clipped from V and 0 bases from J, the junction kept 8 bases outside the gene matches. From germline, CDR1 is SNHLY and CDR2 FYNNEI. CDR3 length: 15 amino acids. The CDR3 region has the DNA TGTGCCAGAAGCTGGGAGCGGGACTCCTACAATGAGCAGTTCTTC. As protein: CARSWERDSYNEQFF.

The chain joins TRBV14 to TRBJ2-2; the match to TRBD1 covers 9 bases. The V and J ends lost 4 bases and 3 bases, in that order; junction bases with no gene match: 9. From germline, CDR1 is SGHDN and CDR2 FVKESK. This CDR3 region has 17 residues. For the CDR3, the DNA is TGTGCCAGCAGCCGCAACCTGGGACAGGGTCACACCGGGGAGCTGTTTTTT. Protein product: CASSRNLGQGHTGELFF.

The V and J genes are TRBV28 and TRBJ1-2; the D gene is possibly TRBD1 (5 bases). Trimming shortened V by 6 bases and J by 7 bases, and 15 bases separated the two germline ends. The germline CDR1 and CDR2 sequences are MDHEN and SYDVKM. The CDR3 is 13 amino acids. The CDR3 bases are TGTGCCAGCAGCCCCGGGACTGCGGGTGGCTACACCTTC. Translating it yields CASSPGTAGGYTF.

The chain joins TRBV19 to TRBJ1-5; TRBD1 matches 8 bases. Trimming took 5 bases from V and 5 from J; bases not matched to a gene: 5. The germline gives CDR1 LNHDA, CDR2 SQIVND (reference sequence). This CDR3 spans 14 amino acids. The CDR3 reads CASSRDRGYQPQHF. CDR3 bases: TGTGCCAGTAGTCGAGACAGGGGCTATCAGCCCCAGCATTTT. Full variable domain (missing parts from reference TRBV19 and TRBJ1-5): DGGITQSPKYLFRKEGQNVTLSCEQNLNHDAMYWYRQDPGQGLRLIYYSQIVNDFQKGDIAEGYSVSREKKESFPLTVTSAQKNPTAFYLCASSRDRGYQPQHFGDGTRLSIL.

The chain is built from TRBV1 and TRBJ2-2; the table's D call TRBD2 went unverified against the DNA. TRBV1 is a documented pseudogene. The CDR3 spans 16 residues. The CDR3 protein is CTSSPPRGGVAGELFF. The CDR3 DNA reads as TGCACCAGCAGCCCCCCGAGGGGGGGAGTTGCCGGGGAGCTGTTTTTT.

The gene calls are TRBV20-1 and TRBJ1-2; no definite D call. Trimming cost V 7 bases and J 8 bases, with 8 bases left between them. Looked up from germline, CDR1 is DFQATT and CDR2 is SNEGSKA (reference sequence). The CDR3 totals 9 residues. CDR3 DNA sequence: TGCAGTGTTAATTTGGGCTACACCTTC. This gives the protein CSVNLGYTF.

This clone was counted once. The CDR3 sequence: CASSPSGGAGNEQFF. CDR3 coding DNA: TGTGCCAGCAGCCCCAGCGGGGGGGCTGGCAATGAGCAGTTCTTC. This rearrangement joins TRBV3-1 (or the pseudogene TRBV3-2) to TRBJ2-1; 10 bases are a match to TRBD2. Per germline, CDR1 LGHDT and CDR2 YNNKEL (reference sequence). V was clipped by 4 bases and J by 6 bases; unmatched bases: 6. The CDR3 is made up of 15 amino acids.

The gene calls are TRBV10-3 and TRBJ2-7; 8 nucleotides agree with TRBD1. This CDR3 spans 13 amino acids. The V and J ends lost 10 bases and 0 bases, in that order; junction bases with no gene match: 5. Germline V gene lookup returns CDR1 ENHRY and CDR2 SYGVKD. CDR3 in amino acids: CATRDRISYEQYF. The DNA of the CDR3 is TGTGCCACGAGGGACAGGATCTCCTACGAGCAGTACTTC.

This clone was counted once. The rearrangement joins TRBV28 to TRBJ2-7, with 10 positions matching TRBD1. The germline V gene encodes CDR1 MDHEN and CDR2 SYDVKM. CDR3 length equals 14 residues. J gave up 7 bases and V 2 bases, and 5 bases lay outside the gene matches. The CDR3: CASSLEGQGSEQYF. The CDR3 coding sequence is TGTGCCAGCAGTTTAGAGGGACAGGGGTCGGAGCAGTACTTC.

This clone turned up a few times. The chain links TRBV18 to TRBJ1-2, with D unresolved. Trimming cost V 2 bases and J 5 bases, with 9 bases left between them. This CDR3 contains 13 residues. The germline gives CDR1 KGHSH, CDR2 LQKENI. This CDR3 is CASSPDEWYGYTF. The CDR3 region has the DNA TGTGCCAGCTCACCAGATGAGTGGTATGGCTACACCTTC. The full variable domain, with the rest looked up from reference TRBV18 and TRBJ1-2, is NAGVMQNPRHLVRRRGQEARLRCSPMKGHSHVYWYRQLPEEGLKFMVYLQKENIIDESGMPKERFSAEFPKEGPSILRIQQVVRGDSAAYFCASSPDEWYGYTFGSGTRLTVV.

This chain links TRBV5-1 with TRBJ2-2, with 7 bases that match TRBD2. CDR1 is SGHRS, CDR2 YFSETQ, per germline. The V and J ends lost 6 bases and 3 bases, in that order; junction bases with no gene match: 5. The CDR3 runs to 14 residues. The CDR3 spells CASTGGTDTGELFF. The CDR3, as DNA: TGCGCCAGCACCGGGGGGACCGACACCGGGGAGCTGTTTTTT.

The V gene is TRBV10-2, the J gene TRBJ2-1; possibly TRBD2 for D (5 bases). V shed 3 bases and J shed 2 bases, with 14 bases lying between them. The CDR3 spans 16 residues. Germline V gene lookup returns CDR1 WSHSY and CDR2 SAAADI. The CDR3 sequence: CASSEPPSITYNEQFF. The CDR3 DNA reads TGCGCCAGCAGTGAACCACCTAGCATTACCTACAATGAGCAGTTCTTC.

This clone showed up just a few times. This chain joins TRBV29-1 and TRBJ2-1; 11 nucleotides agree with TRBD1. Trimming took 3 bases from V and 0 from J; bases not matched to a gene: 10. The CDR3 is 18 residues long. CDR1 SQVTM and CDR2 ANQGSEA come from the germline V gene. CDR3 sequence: CSVDVGQGAWGSYNEQFF. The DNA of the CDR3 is TGCAGCGTTGACGTCGGACAGGGGGCGTGGGGCTCCTACAATGAGCAGTTCTTC.

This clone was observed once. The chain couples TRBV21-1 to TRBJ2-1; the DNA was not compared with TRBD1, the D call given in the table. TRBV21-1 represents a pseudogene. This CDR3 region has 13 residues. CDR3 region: CASRRRQLNEQFF. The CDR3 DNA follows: TGTGCCAGCAGAAGGCGACAGCTCAATGAGCAGTTCTTC.

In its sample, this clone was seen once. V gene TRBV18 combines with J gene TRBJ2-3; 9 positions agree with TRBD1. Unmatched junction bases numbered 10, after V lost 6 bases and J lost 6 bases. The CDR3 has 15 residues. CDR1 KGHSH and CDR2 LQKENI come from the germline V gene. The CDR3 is CASSEGGQGADTQYF. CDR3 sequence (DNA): TGTGCCAGCTCGGAGGGGGGACAGGGAGCGGATACGCAGTATTTT.

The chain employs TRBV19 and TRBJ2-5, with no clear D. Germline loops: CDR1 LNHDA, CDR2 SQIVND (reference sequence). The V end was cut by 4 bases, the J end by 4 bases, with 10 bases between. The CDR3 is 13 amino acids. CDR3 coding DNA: TGTGCCAGTAGTAATACCCCCGGAGAGACCCAGTACTTC. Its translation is CASSNTPGETQYF.

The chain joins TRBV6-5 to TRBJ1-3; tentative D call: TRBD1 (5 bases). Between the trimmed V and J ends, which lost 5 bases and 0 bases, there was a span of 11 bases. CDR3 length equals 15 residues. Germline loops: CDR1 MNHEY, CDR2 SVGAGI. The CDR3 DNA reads TGTGCCAGCAGTACGCGGGGGGGCTCTGGAAACACCATATATTTT. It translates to CASSTRGGSGNTIYF.